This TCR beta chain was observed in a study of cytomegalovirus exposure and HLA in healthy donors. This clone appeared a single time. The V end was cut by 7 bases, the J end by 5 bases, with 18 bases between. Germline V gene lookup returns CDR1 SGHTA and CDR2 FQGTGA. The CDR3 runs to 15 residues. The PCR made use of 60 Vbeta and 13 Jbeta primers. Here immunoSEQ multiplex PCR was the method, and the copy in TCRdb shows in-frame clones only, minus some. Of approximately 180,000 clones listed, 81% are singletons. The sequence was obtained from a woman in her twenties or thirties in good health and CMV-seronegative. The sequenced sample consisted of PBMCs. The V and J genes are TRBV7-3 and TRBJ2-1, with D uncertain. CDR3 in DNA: TGTGCCAGCACCCAGTTCCCAGCGCCGAACAATGAGCAGTTCTTC. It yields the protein CASTQFPAPNNEQFF. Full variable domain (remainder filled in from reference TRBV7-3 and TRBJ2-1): GAGVSQTPSNKVTEKGKYVELRCDPISGHTALYWYRQSLGQGPEFLIYFQGTGAADDSGLPNDRFFAVRPEGSVSTLKIQRTERGDSAVYLCASTQFPAPNNEQFFGPGTRLTVL.